The rows below give T cell receptor beta chains drawn from one sample of a study of identical twins. TCRdb reprocessed the 5' RACE reads with MiXCR, giving one entry per CDR3 protein. The sample includes nearly 900,000 distinct CDR3 sequences, about 12% of them seen just once. This sample also belongs to another study, concerning yellow fever vaccine responses in identical twins.

Sequencing used PBMCs. Receptors originate from a young woman in good health. CDR3s include the opening cysteine and the closing phenylalanine or tryptophan. D genes are given only for firm matches. For some rows the clone size is stated as once, few or many, or as a class when expanded; others skip it.

clone size,J gene,D gene,V gene,CDR3 protein,CDR3 DNA
many,TRBJ2-3,.,TRBV9,CASSPRGFSTDTQYF,TGTGCCAGCAGCCCCCGGGGCTTCAGCACAGATACGCAGTATTTT
.,TRBJ2-5,.,TRBV29-1,CSVTTGTLEGYF,TGCAGCGTAACAACCGGGACCCTCGAGGGGTACTTC
many,TRBJ2-7,.,TRBV7-9,CASSRVQVTYEQYF,TGTGCCAGCAGCCGGGTGCAGGTCACCTACGAGCAGTACTTC
many,TRBJ2-1,.,TRBV28,CASTRGREQFF,TGTGCCAGCACCCGTGGGAGGGAGCAGTTCTTC
few,TRBJ2-3,TRBD2,TRBV20-1,CSARPGTSGGSTDTQYF,TGCAGTGCTAGGCCCGGGACTAGCGGGGGGAGCACAGATACGCAGTATTTT
few,TRBJ2-1,TRBD2,TRBV27,CASMGGGKHNEQFF,TGTGCCAGCATGGGCGGGGGGAAGCACAATGAGCAGTTCTTC
.,TRBJ2-3,.,TRBV4-1,CASSQDWQGLVATDTQYF,TGCGCCAGCAGCCAAGATTGGCAGGGTTTGGTGGCCACAGATACGCAGTATTTT
few,TRBJ1-1,.,TRBV24-1,CATSYGNTEAFF,TGTGCCACCAGTTATGGTAACACTGAAGCTTTCTTT
.,TRBJ1-1,.,TRBV12-3/TRBV12-4,CASSLEVGRRCAFF,TGTGCCAGCAGTTTAGAAGTAGGCAGGCGTTGTGCTTTCTTT
.,TRBJ1-4,.,TRBV5-1,CASSSDPPNEKLFF,TGCGCCAGCAGCTCTGACCCGCCTAATGAAAAACTGTTTTTT
.,TRBJ2-3,TRBD2,TRBV2,CASMQELAGDTQYF,TGTGCCAGCATGCAGGAGCTAGCGGGAGATACGCAGTATTTT
.,TRBJ2-1,TRBD2,TRBV2,CASSEALAGGNEQFF,TGTGCCAGCAGTGAAGCGCTAGCGGGAGGCAATGAGCAGTTCTTC
.,TRBJ2-3,TRBD2,TRBV6-2/TRBV6-3,CASSNLAGLTDTQYF,TGTGCCAGCAGCAACCTAGCGGGCCTCACAGATACGCAGTATTTT
once,TRBJ1-4,.,TRBV4-1,CASSQDWAQGREKLFF,TGCGCCAGCAGCCAAGATTGGGCGCAGGGTAGGGAAAAACTGTTTTTT
few,TRBJ2-1,.,TRBV5-5,CASSLEWRYNEQFF,TGTGCCAGCAGCTTGGAATGGAGATACAATGAGCAGTTCTTC
.,TRBJ2-3,.,TRBV6-1,CASSDTTRNTQYF,TGTGCCAGCAGCGATACGACTAGAAATACGCAGTATTTT
many,TRBJ2-3,.,TRBV12-3/TRBV12-4,CASSFWAGTTDTQYF,TGTGCCAGCAGTTTTTGGGCAGGGACCACAGATACGCAGTATTTT
few,TRBJ1-6,.,TRBV3-1,CASSQVPGDPYSPLHF,TGTGCCAGCAGCCAAGTCCCCGGGGATCCCTATTCACCCCTCCACTTT
.,TRBJ2-3,TRBD1,TRBV10-3,CATRGQGADTQYF,TGTGCCACCAGGGGACAGGGCGCAGATACGCAGTATTTT
few,TRBJ1-5,.,TRBV6-5,CASGEVSQPQHF,TGTGCCAGCGGGGAGGTTAGTCAGCCCCAGCATTTT
.,TRBJ2-1,.,TRBV27,CASSFDSAFAYNEQFF,TGTGCCAGCAGTTTCGATAGCGCATTTGCCTACAATGAGCAGTTCTTC
many,TRBJ2-7,.,TRBV10-3,CAISPGSGDEQYF,TGTGCCATCAGCCCTGGGTCAGGAGACGAGCAGTACTTC
once,TRBJ2-1,.,TRBV2,CASSGRTDREQFF,TGTGCCAGCAGTGGTCGTACGGACCGTGAGCAGTTCTTC
many,TRBJ2-3,TRBD2,TRBV6-1,CATRQGLAGGKADTQYF,TGTGCCACCCGTCAAGGACTAGCGGGAGGGAAGGCAGATACGCAGTATTTT
few,TRBJ2-1,TRBD2,TRBV6-1,CATLPGANTGTSLFF,TGTGCCACCCTCCCGGGCGCCAACACCGGGACTAGTCTGTTCTTC
few,TRBJ2-5,TRBD2,TRBV5-1,CASSDARLAGLQETQYF,TGCGCCAGCAGTGATGCACGACTAGCGGGGCTTCAAGAGACCCAGTACTTC
.,TRBJ2-3,.,TRBV29-1,CSADSSTDTQYF,TGCAGCGCTGACAGTTCAACAGATACGCAGTATTTT
.,TRBJ2-7,.,TRBV7-8,CASSLGGSVPYEQYF,TGTGCCAGCAGCTTAGGTGGGAGTGTCCCCTACGAGCAGTACTTC
.,TRBJ1-6,.,TRBV25-1,CASSSTGGRALHF,TGTGCCAGCAGCAGCACCGGCGGTCGGGCCCTCCACTTT
few,TRBJ2-3,TRBD2,TRBV3-1,CASSTRTSSTDTQYF,TGTGCCAGCAGCACCCGGACTAGCTCCACAGATACGCAGTATTTT
.,TRBJ2-3,.,TRBV4-1,CASSQAMRDTQYF,TGCGCCAGCAGCCAAGCTATGAGAGATACGCAGTATTTT
.,TRBJ2-5,TRBD2,TRBV5-4,CASSLGFAGDQETQYF,TGTGCCAGCAGCTTGGGTTTCGCGGGAGACCAAGAGACCCAGTACTTC
few,TRBJ2-5,.,TRBV18,CASSPQRTETQYF,TGTGCCAGCTCACCTCAACGAACGGAGACCCAGTACTTC
few,TRBJ1-2,.,TRBV29-1,CSADYGTSNYGYTF,TGCAGCGCCGACTACGGGACCTCTAACTATGGCTACACCTTC
.,TRBJ1-2,.,TRBV27,CASSLSRGGFLASGYTF,TGTGCCAGCAGTTTATCGAGGGGGGGTTTTCTAGCTAGTGGCTACACCTTC
many,TRBJ1-5,.,TRBV12-3/TRBV12-4,CASTSGVQQPQHF,TGTGCCAGCACCTCGGGGGTCCAACAGCCCCAGCATTTT
few,TRBJ2-2,TRBD1,TRBV29-1,CSAWDSENTGELFF,TGCAGCGCCTGGGACAGCGAGAACACCGGGGAGCTGTTTTTT